This TCR beta chain was documented in a study of a mutant IDH1 vaccine in newly diagnosed glioma. Study information: Previous treatment comprised radiotherapy, temozolomide, or both, mostly both.

Worth noting for this clone: The antigen remains undetermined.

The protocol was immunoSEQ multiplex PCR, while the TCRdb copy is restricted to in-frame clones and leaves out a portion. This table holds tens of thousands of clones, 91% found once. As to time point: week 5, during vaccination. Vaccinated patients received 300 ug of mutant IDH1 20-mer peptide per dose, with topical imiquimod. Diagnosis in the donors showed new WHO grade 3 or 4 astrocytomas that were IDH1-mutant and ATRX-lost. Germline loops: CDR1 SGDLS, CDR2 YYNGEE. The CDR3 sequence is 15 residues long. V was trimmed by 3 bases and J by 7 bases, leaving 18 bases between them. General study points: Among top peripheral T cell clonotypes, changes seemed unrelated to pseudoprogression.

This chain joins TRBV9 and TRBJ2-3, with a tentative D call TRBD1 (8 bases). The sequence was obtained from a woman aged 50 to 60 with glioma. Here the sequenced sample was PBMCs, taken from a glioma patient whose treatment included an IDH1 peptide vaccine. DNA of the CDR3: TGTGCCAGCAGCGGAACAGGGGGGGAAATGTATACGCAGTATTTT. It is translated as CASSGTGGEMYTQYF.